This TCR beta chain stems from a study of blood T cell repertoires in COVID-19. The wider study: From T cells, B-cell-depleted T cells, or PBMCs came the material, which was cDNA or gDNA.

Original methodology: Reference gene primer amplification gave nucleated cell count estimates. The protocol was immunoSEQ multiplex PCR, while the TCRdb copy is restricted to in-frame clones and leaves out a portion. From that table come the V and J calls and clone size; the DNA was used to work out D and trimming. The sample contains around 260,000 clones, approximately 81% of which appear only once. Germline values: CDR1 MNHEY, CDR2 SMNVEV (reference sequence). V was pared by 4 bases and J by 8 bases, with 6 bases of the junction left unmatched. The CDR3 covers 16 residues. J is TRBJ2-1 and V is TRBV27; TRBD2 agrees at 15 bases. The sequence was obtained from a man aged 60-69 years with acute or convalescent COVID-19. Source material: peripheral blood. The CDR3 region has the DNA TGTGCCAGCAGTTCGCGGACTAGCGGGAGGGCCCATGAGCAGTTCTTC. As protein: CASSSRTSGRAHEQFF.